This T cell receptor (beta chain) was captured in a study of sequential checkpoint blockade in melanoma. Treatment described: randomized to nivolumab then ipilimumab (arm A) or the reverse (arm B). Germline trimming cut 6 bases from V and 0 bases from J; bases unmatched to any gene: 9. The CDR3 sequence is 19 residues long. Data came from immunoSEQ multiplex PCR; TCRdb stores just in-frame clones and leaves some out. Among about 20,000 clones listed, 72% were seen once. The rearrangement joins TRBV23-1 to TRBJ2-1; 15 nucleotides line up with TRBD2. TRBV23-1 is labeled an ORF, and its function is uncertain. The sequence came from a human donor with melanoma. The input for sequencing was CD8+ T cells sorted from blood (inferred from file names), taken from a patient given nivolumab and ipilimumab in sequence. This CDR3 reads CASRLGLAGGHRSYNEQFF. CDR3 DNA sequence: TGCGCCAGCAGACTGGGACTAGCGGGGGGACACCGCTCCTACAATGAGCAGTTCTTC.